This entry describes one TCR beta chain. TCRdb re-analysed the RT-PCR reads in MiXCR, keeping a single row per CDR3 protein. The sample has about 540,000 distinct CDR3 sequences, around 21% seen once. This entry is derived from a study of response to subunit inactivated influenza vaccine. The sample was also reused in another study, on T cells expressing NK-cell markers. That study adds: Researchers built TCR beta cDNA using 5'RACE template switching with UMIs. There were seven HCMV-seropositive donors and one seronegative donor among the eight sequenced. Each of roughly six donors carried dominant NKG2C+ clonotypes accounting for about 1.0-8% of CD8+ T cells. Also leading the CD3+CD56-NKG2C+ fraction in a few donors were these clonotypes.

Sample: CD4+ T cells sorted from PBMCs, taken 11 to 12 days after vaccination. This sequence originates from a man in his fifties who received an inactivated influenza vaccine.

The CDR3 here is CAWSRGVGGYTF. Here the CDR3 DNA reads TGTGCCTGGAGTCGCGGGGTGGGCGGCTACACCTTC. The chain couples TRBV30 to TRBJ1-2; D is uncertain. Trimming cost V 2 bases and J 8 bases, with 12 bases left between them. The CDR3 loop spans 12 amino acids. Germline V gene data show CDR1 as GTSNPN and CDR2 as SVGIG (reference sequence).